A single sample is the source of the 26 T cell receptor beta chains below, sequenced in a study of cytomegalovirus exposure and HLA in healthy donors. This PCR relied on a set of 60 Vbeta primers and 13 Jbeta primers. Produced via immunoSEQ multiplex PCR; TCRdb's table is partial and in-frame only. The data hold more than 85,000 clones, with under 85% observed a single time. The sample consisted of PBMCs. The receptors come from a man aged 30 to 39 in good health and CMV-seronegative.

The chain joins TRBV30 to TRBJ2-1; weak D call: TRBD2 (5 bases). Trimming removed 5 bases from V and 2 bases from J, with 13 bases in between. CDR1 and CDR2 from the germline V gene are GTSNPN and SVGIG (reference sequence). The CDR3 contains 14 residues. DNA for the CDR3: TGTGCCTGGGGGATGGGGAGCCCCTACAATGAGCAGTTCTTC. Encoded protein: CAWGMGSPYNEQFF.

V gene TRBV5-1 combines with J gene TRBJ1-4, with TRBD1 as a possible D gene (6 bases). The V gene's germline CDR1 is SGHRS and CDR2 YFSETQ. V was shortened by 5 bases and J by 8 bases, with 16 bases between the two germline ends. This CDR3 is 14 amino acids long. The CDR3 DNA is TGCGCCAGCAGATCAACCGGGACAAGAGAAAAACTGTTTTTT. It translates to CASRSTGTREKLFF.

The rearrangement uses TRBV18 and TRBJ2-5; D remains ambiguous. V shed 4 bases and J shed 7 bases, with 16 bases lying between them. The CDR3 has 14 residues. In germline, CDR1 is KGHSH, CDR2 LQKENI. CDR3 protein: CASSQSELGGTQYF. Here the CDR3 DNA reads TGTGCCAGCTCACAGTCAGAGTTAGGCGGGACCCAGTACTTC.

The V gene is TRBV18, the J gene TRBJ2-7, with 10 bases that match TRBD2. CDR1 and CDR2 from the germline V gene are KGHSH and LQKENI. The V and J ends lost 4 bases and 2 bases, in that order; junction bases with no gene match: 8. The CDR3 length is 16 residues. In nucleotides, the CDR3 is TGTGCCAGCTCACTAATTAGCGGGGGGCCCACCTACGAGCAGTACTTC. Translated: CASSLISGGPTYEQYF.

The CDR3 DNA is TGTGCCTCTCGGACAGGTGGAAATTCCGAGCAGTACTTC. Encoded protein: CASRTGGNSEQYF. The chain carries TRBV27 and TRBJ2-7; 7 bases are shared with TRBD1. The CDR3 has 13 amino acids. V lost 11 bases and J lost 6; bases outside the gene matches: 13. CDR1 and CDR2 from the germline V gene are MNHEY and SMNVEV (reference sequence).

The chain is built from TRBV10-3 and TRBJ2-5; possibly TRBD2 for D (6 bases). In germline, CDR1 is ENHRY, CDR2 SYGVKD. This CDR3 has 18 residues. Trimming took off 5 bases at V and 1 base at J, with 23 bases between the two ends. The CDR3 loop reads CAISPRLASSGGQETQYF. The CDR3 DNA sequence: TGTGCCATCAGTCCCCGCTTGGCCAGTAGCGGAGGCCAAGAGACCCAGTACTTC.

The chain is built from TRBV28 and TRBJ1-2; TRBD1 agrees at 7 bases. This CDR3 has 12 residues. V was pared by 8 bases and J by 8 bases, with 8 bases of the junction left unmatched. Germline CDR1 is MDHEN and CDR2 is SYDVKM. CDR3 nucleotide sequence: TGTGCCAGCGGCGACAGGGCGAGCGGCTACACCTTC. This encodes CASGDRASGYTF.

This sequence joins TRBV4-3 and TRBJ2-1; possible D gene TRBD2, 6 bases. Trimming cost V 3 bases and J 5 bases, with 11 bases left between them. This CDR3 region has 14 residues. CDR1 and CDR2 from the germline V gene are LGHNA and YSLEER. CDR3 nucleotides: TGCGCCAGCAGCCAGATGGGACTGGACAATGAGCAGTTCTTC. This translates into CASSQMGLDNEQFF.

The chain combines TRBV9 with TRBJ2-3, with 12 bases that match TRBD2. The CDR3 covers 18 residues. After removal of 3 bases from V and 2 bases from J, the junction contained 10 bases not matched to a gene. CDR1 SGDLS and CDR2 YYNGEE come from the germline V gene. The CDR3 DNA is TGTGCCAGCAGCGCCAATCCTAGCGGGGGGGCTTCCACAGATACGCAGTATTTT. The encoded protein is CASSANPSGGASTDTQYF.

CDR3 sequence: CASSSSGDSNQPQHF. The CDR3 bases are TGTGCCAGCAGCTCTTCCGGGGATAGCAATCAGCCCCAGCATTTT. This chain links TRBV2 with TRBJ1-5; D is undetermined. Per the germline V gene, CDR1 is SNHLY and CDR2 is FYNNEI. The V end was cut by 6 bases, the J end by 0 bases, with 12 bases between. The CDR3 runs to 15 residues.

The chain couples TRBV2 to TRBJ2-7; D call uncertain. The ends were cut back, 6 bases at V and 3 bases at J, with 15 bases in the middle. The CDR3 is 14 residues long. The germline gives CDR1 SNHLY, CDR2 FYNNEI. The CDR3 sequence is CASSPPVAYYEQYF. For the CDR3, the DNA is TGTGCCAGCAGCCCCCCCGTCGCCTACTACGAGCAGTACTTC.

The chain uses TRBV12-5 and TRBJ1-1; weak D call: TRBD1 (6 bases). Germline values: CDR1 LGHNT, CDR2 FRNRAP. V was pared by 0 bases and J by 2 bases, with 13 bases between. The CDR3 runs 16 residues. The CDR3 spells CASGLVGGTFNTEAFF. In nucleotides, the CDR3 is TGTGCTAGTGGTTTGGTAGGGGGAACTTTTAACACTGAAGCTTTCTTT.

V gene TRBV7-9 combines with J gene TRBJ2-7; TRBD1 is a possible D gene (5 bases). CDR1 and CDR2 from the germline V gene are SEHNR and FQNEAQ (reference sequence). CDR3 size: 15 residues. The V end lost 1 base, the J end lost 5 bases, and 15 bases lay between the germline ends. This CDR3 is CASSLGSQGGDEQYF. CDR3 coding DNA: TGTGCCAGCAGCTTAGGTAGTCAGGGTGGCGACGAGCAGTACTTC.

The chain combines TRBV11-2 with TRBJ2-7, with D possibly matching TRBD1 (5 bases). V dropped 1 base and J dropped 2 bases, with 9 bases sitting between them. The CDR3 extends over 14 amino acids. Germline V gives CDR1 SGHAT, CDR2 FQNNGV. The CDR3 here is CASSLVRGTYEQYF. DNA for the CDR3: TGTGCCAGCAGCTTAGTTAGGGGAACCTACGAGCAGTACTTC.

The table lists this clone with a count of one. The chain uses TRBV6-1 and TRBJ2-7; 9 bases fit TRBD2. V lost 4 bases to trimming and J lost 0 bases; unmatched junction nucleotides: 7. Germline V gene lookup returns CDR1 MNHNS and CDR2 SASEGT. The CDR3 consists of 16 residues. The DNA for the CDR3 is TGTGCCAGCAGTGCACGACTAGCGGCCTCCTCCTACGAGCAGTACTTC. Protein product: CASSARLAASSYEQYF.

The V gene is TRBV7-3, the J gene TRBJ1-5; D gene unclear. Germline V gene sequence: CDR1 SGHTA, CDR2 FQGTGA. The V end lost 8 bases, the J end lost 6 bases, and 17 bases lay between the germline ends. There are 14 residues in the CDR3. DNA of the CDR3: TGTGCCAGCCGTTTACCTCTGGGGAGTCAGCCCCAGCATTTT. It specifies CASRLPLGSQPQHF.

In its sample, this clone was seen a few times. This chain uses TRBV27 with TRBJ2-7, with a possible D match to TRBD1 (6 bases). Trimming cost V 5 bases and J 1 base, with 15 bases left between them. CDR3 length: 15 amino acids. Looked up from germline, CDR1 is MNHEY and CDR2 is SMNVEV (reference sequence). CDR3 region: CASSLSRGRSYEQYF. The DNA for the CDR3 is TGTGCCAGCAGTCTCTCCAGGGGACGTTCCTACGAGCAGTACTTC.

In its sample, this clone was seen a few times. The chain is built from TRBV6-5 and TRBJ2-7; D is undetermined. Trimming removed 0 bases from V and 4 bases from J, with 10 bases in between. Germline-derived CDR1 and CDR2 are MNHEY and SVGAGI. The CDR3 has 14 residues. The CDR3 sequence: CASSYSSQRYEQYF. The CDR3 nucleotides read TGTGCCAGCAGTTACTCGAGTCAACGGTACGAGCAGTACTTC.

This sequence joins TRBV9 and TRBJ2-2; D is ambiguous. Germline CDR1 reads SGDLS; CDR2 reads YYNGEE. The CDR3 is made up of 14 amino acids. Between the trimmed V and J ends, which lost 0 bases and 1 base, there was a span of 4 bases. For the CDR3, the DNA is TGTGCCAGCAGCGTAGCGGGGAACACCGGGGAGCTGTTTTTT. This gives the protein CASSVAGNTGELFF.

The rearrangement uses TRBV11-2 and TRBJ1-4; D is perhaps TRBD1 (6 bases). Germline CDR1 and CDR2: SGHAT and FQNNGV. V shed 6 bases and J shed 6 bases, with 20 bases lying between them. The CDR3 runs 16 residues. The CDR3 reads CASSALGGRRDEKLFF. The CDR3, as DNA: TGTGCCAGCAGTGCCTTGGGGGGGCGCCGGGATGAAAAACTGTTTTTT. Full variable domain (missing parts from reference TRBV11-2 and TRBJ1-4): EAGVAQSPRYKIIEKRQSVAFWCNPISGHATLYWYQQILGQGPKLLIQFQNNGVVDDSQLPKDRFSAERLKGVDSTLKIQPAKLEDSAVYLCASSALGGRRDEKLFFGSGTQLSVL.

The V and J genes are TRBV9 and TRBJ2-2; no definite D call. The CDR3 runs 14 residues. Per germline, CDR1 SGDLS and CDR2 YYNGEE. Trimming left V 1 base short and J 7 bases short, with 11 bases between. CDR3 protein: CASSVIRRDGELFF. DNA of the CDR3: TGTGCCAGCAGCGTAATTCGTCGAGACGGGGAGCTGTTTTTT. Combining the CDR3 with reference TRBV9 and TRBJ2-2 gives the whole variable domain DSGVTQTPKHLITATGQRVTLRCSPRSGDLSVYWYQQSLDQGLQFLIQYYNGEERAKGNILERFSAQQFPDLHSELNLSSLELGDSALYFCASSVIRRDGELFFGEGSRLTVL.

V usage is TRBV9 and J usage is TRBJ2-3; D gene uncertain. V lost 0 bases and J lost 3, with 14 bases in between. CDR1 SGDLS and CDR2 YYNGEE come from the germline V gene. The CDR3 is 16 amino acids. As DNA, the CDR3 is TGTGCCAGCAGCGTAGTTACAGATTTATTGACAGATACGCAGTATTTT. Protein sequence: CASSVVTDLLTDTQYF.

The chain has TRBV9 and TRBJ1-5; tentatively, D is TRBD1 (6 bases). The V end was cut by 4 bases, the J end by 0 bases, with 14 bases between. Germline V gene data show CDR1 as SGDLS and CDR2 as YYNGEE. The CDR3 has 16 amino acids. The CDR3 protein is CASSPDSSTSNQPQHF. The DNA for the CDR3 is TGTGCCAGCAGCCCGGACAGTTCGACTAGCAATCAGCCCCAGCATTTT.

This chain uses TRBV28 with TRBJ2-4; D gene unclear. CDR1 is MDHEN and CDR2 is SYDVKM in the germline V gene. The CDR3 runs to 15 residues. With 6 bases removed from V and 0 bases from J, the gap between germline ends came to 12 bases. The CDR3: CASRPGSLAKNIQYF. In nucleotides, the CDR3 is TGTGCCAGCAGACCAGGCTCCCTAGCCAAAAACATTCAGTACTTC.

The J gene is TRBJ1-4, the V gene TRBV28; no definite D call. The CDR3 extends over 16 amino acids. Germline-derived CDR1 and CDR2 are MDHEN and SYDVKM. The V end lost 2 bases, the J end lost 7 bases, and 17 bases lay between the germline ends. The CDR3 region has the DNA TGTGCCAGCAGTTTAGACCAGCCAAGAAGGAGTGAAAAACTGTTTTTT. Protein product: CASSLDQPRRSEKLFF.

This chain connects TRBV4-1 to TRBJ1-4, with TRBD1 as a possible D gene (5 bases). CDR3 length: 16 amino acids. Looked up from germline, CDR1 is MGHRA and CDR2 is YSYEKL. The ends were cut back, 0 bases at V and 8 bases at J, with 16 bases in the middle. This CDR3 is CASSQEGGLLKEKLFF. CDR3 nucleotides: TGCGCCAGCAGCCAAGAGGGGGGACTATTAAAAGAAAAACTGTTTTTT.